Here is one TCR beta chain with its context. These data are taken from a study of blood T cells in healthy people across ages. Germline lookup yields CDR1 LNHDA and CDR2 SQIVND (reference sequence). This CDR3 contains 14 residues. Deletions cut 5 bases from V and 0 bases from J, with 9 bases between. Total RNA was extracted at no less than 5 micrograms per sample. Then a second PCR, running about 6 to 11 cycles, was carried out with a sample-barcoded 5' primer and a J-beta primer mix. A 12-random-nucleotide template-switch adaptor tagged each cDNA molecule. Each sample provided no less than 2.5 million CDR3-containing paired-end reads. TCRdb analysed the 5' RACE reads with MiXCR anew, one entry per CDR3 protein. The sample carries approximately 800,000 distinct CDR3 sequences, 58% recorded once.

The chain is built from TRBV19 and TRBJ2-3; D is possibly TRBD2 (5 bases). The clonotype was recovered from a man younger than 45 in good health. Sequencing was done on a sample of blood. CDR3 protein: CASSHPGSTDTQYF. CDR3 DNA: TGTGCCAGTAGTCATCCGGGAAGCACAGATACGCAGTATTTT.